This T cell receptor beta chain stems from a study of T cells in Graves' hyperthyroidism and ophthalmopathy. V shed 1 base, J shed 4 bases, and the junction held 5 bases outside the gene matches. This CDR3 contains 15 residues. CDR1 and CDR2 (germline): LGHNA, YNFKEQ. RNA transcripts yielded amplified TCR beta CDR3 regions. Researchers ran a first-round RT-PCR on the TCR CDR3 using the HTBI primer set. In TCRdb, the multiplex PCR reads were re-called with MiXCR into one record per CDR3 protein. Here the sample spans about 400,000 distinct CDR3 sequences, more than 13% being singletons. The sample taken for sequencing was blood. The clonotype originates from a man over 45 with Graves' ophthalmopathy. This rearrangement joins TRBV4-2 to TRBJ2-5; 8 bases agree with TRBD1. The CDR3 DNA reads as TGTGCCAGCAGCCAAGTAACGACAGGGGCAGAGACCCAGTACTTC. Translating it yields CASSQVTTGAETQYF.